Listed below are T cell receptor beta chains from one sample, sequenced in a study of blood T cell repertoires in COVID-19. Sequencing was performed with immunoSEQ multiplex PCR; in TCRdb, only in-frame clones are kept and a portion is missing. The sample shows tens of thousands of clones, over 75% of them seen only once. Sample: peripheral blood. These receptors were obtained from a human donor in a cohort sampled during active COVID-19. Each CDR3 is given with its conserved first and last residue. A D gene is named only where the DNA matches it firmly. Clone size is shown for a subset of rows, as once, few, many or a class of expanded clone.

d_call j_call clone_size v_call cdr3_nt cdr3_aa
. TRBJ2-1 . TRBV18 TGTGCCAGCTCACCAGGGGGGACAGATACCAATGAGCAGTTCTTC CASSPGGTDTNEQFF
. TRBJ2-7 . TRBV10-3 TGTGCCATCAGTGAGTCGCGGGACGCCTACGAGCAGTACTTC CAISESRDAYEQYF
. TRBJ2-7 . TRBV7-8 TGTGCCAGCAGCTTAGCCCAGTACGAGCAGTACTTC CASSLAQYEQYF
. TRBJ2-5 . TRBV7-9 TGTGCCAGTTATCACAGGGACCGACAAGAGACCCAGTACTTC CASYHRDRQETQYF
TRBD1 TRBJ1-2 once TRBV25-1 TGTGCCAGCAGTGAATTGTTGGGGGACAGGGGGTTTGGCTACACCTTC CASSELLGDRGFGYTF
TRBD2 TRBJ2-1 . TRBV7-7 TGTGCTAGCAGCTTAGCTCCCAGCGGGGTTAACAATGAGCAGTTCTTC CASSLAPSGVNNEQFF
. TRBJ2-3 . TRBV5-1 TGCGCCAGCAGCTGGGACTCTAGCACAGATACGCAGTATTTT CASSWDSSTDTQYF
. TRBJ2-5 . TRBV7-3 TGTGCCAGCAGCTTAGGGCCTACCATGGGCCAAGAGACCCAGTACTTC CASSLGPTMGQETQYF
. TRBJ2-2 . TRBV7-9 TGTGCCAGCAGCTTAGCGAAGGGAGTTGGCGTCGGGGAGCTGTTTTTT CASSLAKGVGVGELFF
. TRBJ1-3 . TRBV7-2 TGTGCCAGCAGCCGGGATCGTAGTTCCTCTGGAAACACCATATATTTT CASSRDRSSSGNTIYF
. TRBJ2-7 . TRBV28 TGTGCCAGCAGCGGGACACAGCCCGACTACGAGCAGTACTTC CASSGTQPDYEQYF
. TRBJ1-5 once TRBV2 TGTGCCAGCAGGGGAATGAGGGTGAGCAATCAGCCCCAGCATTTT CASRGMRVSNQPQHF
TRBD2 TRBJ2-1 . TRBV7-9 TGTGCCAGCAGCTTGGGACTAGCGGGAGGGAGGACCTACAATGAGCAGTTCTTC CASSLGLAGGRTYNEQFF
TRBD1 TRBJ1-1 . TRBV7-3 TGTGCCAGCAGCTCGGACAGGGGGAACACTGAAGCTTTCTTT CASSSDRGNTEAFF
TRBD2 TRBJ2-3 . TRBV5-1 TGCGCCAGCAGAGTAGCGGGGCCCACAGATACGCAGTATTTT CASRVAGPTDTQYF
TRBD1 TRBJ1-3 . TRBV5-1 TGCGCCAGCAGGGCGGGACAGAGTGGAAACACCATATATTTT CASRAGQSGNTIYF
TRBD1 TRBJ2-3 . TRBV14 TGTGCCAGCAGCCAGCCAGGGGGCGTCCCTAATTTT CASSQPGGVPNF
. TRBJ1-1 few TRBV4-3 TGCGCCAGCAGCCAAGTTGGACTGGGGATCACTGAAGCTTTCTTT CASSQVGLGITEAFF
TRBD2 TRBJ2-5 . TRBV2 TGTGCCAGCAATCTAGCGGGGGACCGGGAGACCCAGTACTTC CASNLAGDRETQYF
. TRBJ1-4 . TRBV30 TGTGCCTGGAGTTTGAAAGGACTTAATGAAAAACTGTTTTTT CAWSLKGLNEKLFF
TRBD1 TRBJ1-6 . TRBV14 TGTGCCAGCAGCCGATACGCCGGGACAGATGGTTCACCCCTCCACTTT CASSRYAGTDGSPLHF
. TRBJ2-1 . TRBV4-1 TGCGCCAGCAGCCAAGAGGGTTGGGGCAGGGTCAATGAGCAGTTCTTC CASSQEGWGRVNEQFF
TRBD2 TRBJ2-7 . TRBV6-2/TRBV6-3 TGTGCCAGCAACCCCCCGGGACTAGCGGGCGAGCAGTACTTC CASNPPGLAGEQYF
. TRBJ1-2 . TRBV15 TGTGCCACCAGCGGAGCACCTCCCGGAGCCTATGGCTACACCTTC CATSGAPPGAYGYTF
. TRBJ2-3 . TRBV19 TGTGCCAGTAGTATCAGACTGTCTAGCACAGATACGCAGTATTTT CASSIRLSSTDTQYF
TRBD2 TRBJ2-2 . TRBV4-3 TGCGCCAGCAGCCTTAATGCGGGGGGCACCGGGGAGCTGTTTTTT CASSLNAGGTGELFF
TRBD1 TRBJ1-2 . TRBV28 TGTGCCAGCAGTTTAACCGGGACAGAATATGGCTACACCTTC CASSLTGTEYGYTF
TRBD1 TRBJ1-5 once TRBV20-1 TGCAGTGCTAGTTTGGGACAGTACAATCAGCCCCAGCATTTT CSASLGQYNQPQHF
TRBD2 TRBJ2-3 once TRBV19 TGTGCCAGTAGTAATCGAGGTAGCGGGGGGGCTGGAGATACGCAGTATTTT CASSNRGSGGAGDTQYF
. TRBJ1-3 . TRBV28 TGTGCCAGCAGTTCGTTGGGACTGGGACTTGACTCGACTGGAAACACCATATATTTT CASSSLGLGLDSTGNTIYF
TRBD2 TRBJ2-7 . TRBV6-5 TGTGCCAGCAGTTACGGCGCGGGGGCCTACGAGCAGTACTTC CASSYGAGAYEQYF
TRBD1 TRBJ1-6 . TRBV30 TGTGCCTGGAGGTCCGGGACAGGGCTATCACCCCTCCACTTT CAWRSGTGLSPLHF
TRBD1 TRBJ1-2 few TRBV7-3 TGTGCCAGCAGCTTAGAGGGGGCGAACGACTATGGCTACACCTTC CASSLEGANDYGYTF
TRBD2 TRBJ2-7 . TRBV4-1 TGCGCCAGCAGCCAGTACGAGCGGGGAAGCTCCTACGAGCAGTACTTC CASSQYERGSSYEQYF
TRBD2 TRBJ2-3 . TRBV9 TGTGCCAGCAGGATAGGGACTAGCGGGGGGACAGATACGCAGTATTTT CASRIGTSGGTDTQYF
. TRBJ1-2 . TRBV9 TGTGCCAGCAGCGTCTTGGGCCTTGGCTACACCTTC CASSVLGLGYTF
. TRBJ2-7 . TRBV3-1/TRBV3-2 TGTGCCAGCAGCCAAGAAATTTCTCTGTACGAGCAGTACTTC CASSQEISLYEQYF
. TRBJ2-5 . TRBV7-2 TGTGCCAGCAGCCCAGACAGAAAGACCCAGTACTTC CASSPDRKTQYF
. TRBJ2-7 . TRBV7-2 TGTGCCAGCAGCCACTCCTACGAGCAGTACTTC CASSHSYEQYF
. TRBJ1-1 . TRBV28 TGTGCCAGCAGTTCCCAGGGCCCGAACACTGAAGCTTTCTTT CASSSQGPNTEAFF
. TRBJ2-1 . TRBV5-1 TGCGCCAGCAGTCGGTCGGGAGTGGTTTCCTACAATGAGCAGTTCTTC CASSRSGVVSYNEQFF
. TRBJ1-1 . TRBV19 TGTGCCAGTAGTATAGATTTCACCAGGGTATCAGGGGCTTTCTTT CASSIDFTRVSGAFF
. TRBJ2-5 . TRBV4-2 TGTGCCAGCAGCCCAATAGGGGGGGGGCGGAGGAAGACCCAGTACTTC CASSPIGGGRRKTQYF
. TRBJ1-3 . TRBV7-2 TGTGCCAGCAGCCCGTTCAGGGGCTCTGGAAACACCATATATTTT CASSPFRGSGNTIYF
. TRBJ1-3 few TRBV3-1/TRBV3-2 TGTGCCAGCAGCCAAGTCCCGAACGCGGGTTTCGGAAACACCATATATTTT CASSQVPNAGFGNTIYF
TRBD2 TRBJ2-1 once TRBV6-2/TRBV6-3 TGTGCCAGCAGTCATTATAGCGGGAGGGCCGGTGAGCAGTTCTTC CASSHYSGRAGEQFF
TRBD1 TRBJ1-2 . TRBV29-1 TGCAGCGTTGTACCCGACAGGGGCCTCCGTGGCTACACCTTC CSVVPDRGLRGYTF
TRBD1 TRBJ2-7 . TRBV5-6 TGTGCCAGCAGCTTCCCAGGGGGCGAGCAGTACTTC CASSFPGGEQYF
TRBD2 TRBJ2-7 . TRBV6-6 TGTGCCAGCAGTTACTCGTTGCAGGCGGGGGACTACGAGCAGTACTTC CASSYSLQAGDYEQYF
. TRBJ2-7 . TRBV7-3 TGTGCCAGCAGCCCAGGGTGGCAGGGGCCCGAGCAGTACTTC CASSPGWQGPEQYF